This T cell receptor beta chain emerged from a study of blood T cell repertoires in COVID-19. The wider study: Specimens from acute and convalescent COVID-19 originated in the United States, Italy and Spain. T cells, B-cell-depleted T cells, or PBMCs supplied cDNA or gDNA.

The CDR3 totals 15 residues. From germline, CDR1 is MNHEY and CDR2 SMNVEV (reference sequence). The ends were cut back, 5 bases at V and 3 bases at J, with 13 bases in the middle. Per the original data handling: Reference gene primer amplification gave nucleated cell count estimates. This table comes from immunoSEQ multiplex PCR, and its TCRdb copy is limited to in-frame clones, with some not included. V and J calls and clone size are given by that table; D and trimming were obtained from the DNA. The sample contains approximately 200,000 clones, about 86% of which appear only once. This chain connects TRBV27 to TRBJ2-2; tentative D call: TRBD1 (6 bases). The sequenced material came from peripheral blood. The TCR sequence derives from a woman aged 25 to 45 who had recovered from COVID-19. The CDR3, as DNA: TGTGCCAGCAGTCTCAACAGGGTTCACACCGGGGAGCTGTTTTTT. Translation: CASSLNRVHTGELFF.